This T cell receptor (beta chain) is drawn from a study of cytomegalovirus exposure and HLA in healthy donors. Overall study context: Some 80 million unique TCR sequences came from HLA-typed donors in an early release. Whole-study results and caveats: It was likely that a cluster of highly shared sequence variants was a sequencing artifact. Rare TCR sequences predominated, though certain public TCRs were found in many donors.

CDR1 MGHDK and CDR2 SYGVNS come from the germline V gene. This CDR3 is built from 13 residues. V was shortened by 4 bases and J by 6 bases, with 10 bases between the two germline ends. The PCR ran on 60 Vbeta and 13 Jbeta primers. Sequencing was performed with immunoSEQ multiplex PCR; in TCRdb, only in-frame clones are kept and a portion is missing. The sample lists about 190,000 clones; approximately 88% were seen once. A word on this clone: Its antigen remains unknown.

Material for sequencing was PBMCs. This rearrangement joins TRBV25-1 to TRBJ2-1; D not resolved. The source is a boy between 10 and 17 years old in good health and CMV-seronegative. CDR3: CASSGTVPNEQFF. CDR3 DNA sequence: TGTGCCAGCAGTGGCACTGTGCCCAATGAGCAGTTCTTC.